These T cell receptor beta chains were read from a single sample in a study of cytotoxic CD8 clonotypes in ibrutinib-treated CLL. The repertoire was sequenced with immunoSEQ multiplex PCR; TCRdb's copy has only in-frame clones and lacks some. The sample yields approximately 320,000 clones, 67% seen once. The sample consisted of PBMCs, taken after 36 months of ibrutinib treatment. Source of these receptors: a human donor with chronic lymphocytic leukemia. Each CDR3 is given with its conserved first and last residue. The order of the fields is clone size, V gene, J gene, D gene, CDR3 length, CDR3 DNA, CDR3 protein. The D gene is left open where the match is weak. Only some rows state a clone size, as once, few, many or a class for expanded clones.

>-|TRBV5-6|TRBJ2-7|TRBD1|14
TGTGCCAGCAGCTGGGGACAGGGCAACTACGAGCAGTACTTC
CASSWGQGNYEQYF
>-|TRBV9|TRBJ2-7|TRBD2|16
TGTGCCAGCAGCGTGGGTCAGGTCAAGGGACTAGGCGAGCAGTACTTC
CASSVGQVKGLGEQYF
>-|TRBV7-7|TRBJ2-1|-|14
TGTGCCAGCAGCCACGACGCTAGTCTCTATGAGCAGTTCTTC
CASSHDASLYEQFF
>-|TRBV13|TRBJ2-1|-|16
TGTGCCAGCAGCTTAGGCCCTGTCACTCCAGACAATGAGCAGTTCTTC
CASSLGPVTPDNEQFF
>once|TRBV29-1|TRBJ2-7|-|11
TGCAGCGTTTTACTAACCTACGAGCAGTACTTC
CSVLLTYEQYF
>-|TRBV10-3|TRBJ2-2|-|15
TGTGCCATCAAGAATCGCGGGATAAACACCGGGGAGCTGTTTTTT
CAIKNRGINTGELFF
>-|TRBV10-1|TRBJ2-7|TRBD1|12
TGCGCCAGCAGTGAGAGGGGGCGCGGGCAGTACTTC
CASSERGRGQYF
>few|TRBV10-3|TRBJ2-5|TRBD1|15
TGTGCCATCCCCCTCTCGACAGGGGGCCAAGAGACCCAGTACTTC
CAIPLSTGGQETQYF
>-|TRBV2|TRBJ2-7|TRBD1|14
TGTGCCAGCAGTGAGGGACAGGGGGCCAACGAGCAGTACTTC
CASSEGQGANEQYF
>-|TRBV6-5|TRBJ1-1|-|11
TGTGCCAGCACTAGGGCGACGGAAGCTTTCTTT
CASTRATEAFF
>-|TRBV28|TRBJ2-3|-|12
TGTGCCAGCAGTTTAAAGGGCTATACGCAGTATTTT
CASSLKGYTQYF
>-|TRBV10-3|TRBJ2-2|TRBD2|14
TGTGCCATCGAAAGCGGGACGAACACCGGGGAGCTGTTTTTT
CAIESGTNTGELFF
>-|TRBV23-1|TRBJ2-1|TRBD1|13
TGCGCCAAACCGGGACAGGGATACAATGAGCAGTTCTTC
CAKPGQGYNEQFF
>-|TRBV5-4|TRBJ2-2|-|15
TGTGCCAGCAGCTTAGGGCGGGTAAACACCGGGGAGCTGTTTTTT
CASSLGRVNTGELFF
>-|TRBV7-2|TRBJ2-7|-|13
TGTGCCAGCAGCTTCCGGGCGGGCTACGAGCAGTACTTC
CASSFRAGYEQYF
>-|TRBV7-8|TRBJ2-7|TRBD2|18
TGTGCCAGCAGCTTAGCTTCCGTCCTGACTAGCGGGTCCTACGAGCAGTACTTC
CASSLASVLTSGSYEQYF
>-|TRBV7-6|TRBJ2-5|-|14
TGTGCCAGCAGCGATTCCCCGTACCAAGAGACCCAGTACTTC
CASSDSPYQETQYF
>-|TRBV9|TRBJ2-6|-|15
TGTGCCAGTGGACGAGGAGGCCCTGGGGCCAACGTCCTGACTTTC
CASGRGGPGANVLTF
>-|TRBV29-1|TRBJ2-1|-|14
TGCAGCGTTGGACGTCTCAGCTCCTACAATGAGCAGTTCTTC
CSVGRLSSYNEQFF
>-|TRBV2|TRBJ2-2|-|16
TGTGCCAGCAGTGGAATCGGTAGCACGTCAGCCGGGGAGCTGTTTTTT
CASSGIGSTSAGELFF
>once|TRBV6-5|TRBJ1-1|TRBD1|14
TGTGCCAGCAGTTACGAGACAGGGCTCACTGAAGCTTTCTTT
CASSYETGLTEAFF
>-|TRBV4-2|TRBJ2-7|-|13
TGTGCCAGCAGCCAAGATCACACATACGAGCAGTACTTC
CASSQDHTYEQYF
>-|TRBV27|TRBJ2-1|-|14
TGTGCCAGCAGTGTCTGGAGGGAGTACAATGAGCAGTTCTTC
CASSVWREYNEQFF
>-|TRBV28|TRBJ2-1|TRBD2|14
TGTGCCAGTGATAGCGGGAGCTCCTACAATGAGCAGTTCTTC
CASDSGSSYNEQFF
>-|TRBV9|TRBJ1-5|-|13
TGTGCCAGCAGCGCGCATTTCAATCAGCCCCAGCATTTT
CASSAHFNQPQHF
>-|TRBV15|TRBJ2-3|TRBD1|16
TGTGCCACCAGCATACATGGGACAGGGCCCACAGATACGCAGTATTTT
CATSIHGTGPTDTQYF
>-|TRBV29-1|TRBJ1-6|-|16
TGCAGCGTTGAAGATCTACAGGCCTCCTATAATTCACCCCTCCACTTT
CSVEDLQASYNSPLHF
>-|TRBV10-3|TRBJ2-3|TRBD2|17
TGTGCCATCATGCCGGGGACAACTAGCGGGGCCACAGATACGCAGTATTTT
CAIMPGTTSGATDTQYF
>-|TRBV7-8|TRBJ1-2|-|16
TGTGCCAGCAGCTTAGCACGCTGGACGGTGAACTATGGCTACACCTTC
CASSLARWTVNYGYTF
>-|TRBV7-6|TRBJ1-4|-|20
TGTGCCAGCAGCTTACTCCCCGCCATTCGTTCCATGGACAGAGGGGAAAAACTGTTTTTT
CASSLLPAIRSMDRGEKLFF
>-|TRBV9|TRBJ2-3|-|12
TGTGCCAGCAGCCCAATGGGGGATACGCAGTATTTT
CASSPMGDTQYF
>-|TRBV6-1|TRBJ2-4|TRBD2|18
TGTGCCAGCAGTGATGGACTAGCGGGGGTGCTTGTGAAAAACATTCAGTACTTC
CASSDGLAGVLVKNIQYF
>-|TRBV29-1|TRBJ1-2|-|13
TGCAGCGTTGAAGATTCGGGGGGTTATGGCTACACCTTC
CSVEDSGGYGYTF
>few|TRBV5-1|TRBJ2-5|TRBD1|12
TGCGCCAGCCAGGGGGCGGGGGAGACCCAGTACTTC
CASQGAGETQYF
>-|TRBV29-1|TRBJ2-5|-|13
TGCAGCGTTGAAGGACGGTTAAGGGAGACCCAGTACTTC
CSVEGRLRETQYF
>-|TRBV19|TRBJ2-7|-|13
TGTGCCAGTAGTATAGGTACAGACTACGAGCAGTACTTC
CASSIGTDYEQYF
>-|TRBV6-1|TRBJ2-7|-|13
TGTGCCAGCAGTGGCGGGACCACCTACGAGCAGTACTTC
CASSGGTTYEQYF
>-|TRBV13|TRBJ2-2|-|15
TGTGCCAGCAGCTTAGGTGGGCCAGGCACCGGGGAGCTGTTTTTT
CASSLGGPGTGELFF
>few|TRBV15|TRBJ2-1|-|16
TGTGCCACCAGCAGAAAAGCTAGCCCCCCGAACAATGAGCAGTTCTTC
CATSRKASPPNNEQFF
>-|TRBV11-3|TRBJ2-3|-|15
TGTGCCAGCAGCTCCTCGACAGGCTTCACAGATACGCAGTATTTT
CASSSSTGFTDTQYF
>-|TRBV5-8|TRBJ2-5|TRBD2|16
TGTGCCAGCAGCTTGTGGGGGACTAGCGGCCAAGAGACCCAGTACTTC
CASSLWGTSGQETQYF
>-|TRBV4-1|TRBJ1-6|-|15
TGCGCCAGCAGCCAGGAGAGCTCCTATAATTCACCCCTCCACTTT
CASSQESSYNSPLHF
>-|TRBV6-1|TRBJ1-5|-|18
TGTGCCAGCAGTGACGTTGGTACAGTCGTGTATAGCAATCAGCCCCAGCATTTT
CASSDVGTVVYSNQPQHF
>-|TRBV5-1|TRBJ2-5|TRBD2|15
TGCGCCAGCAGCCTGGGGGACTATTCGAAAGAGACCCAGTACTTC
CASSLGDYSKETQYF
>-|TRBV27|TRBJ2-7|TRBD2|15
TGTGCCAGCAGTCCCCACGGGGGGTCCTCCTACGAGCAGTACTTC
CASSPHGGSSYEQYF
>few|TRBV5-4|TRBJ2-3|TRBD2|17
TGTGCCAGCAGCGGACGACTAGCGGGCCTCGTGTCAGATACGCAGTATTTT
CASSGRLAGLVSDTQYF
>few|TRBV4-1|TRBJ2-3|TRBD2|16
TGCGCCAGCAGCCAAGATCTTGCGGGAGGTCTAGATACGCAGTATTTT
CASSQDLAGGLDTQYF
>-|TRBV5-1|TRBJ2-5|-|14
TGCGCCAGCAGCTTGGCCGATAGGGAGGAGACCCAGTACTTC
CASSLADREETQYF
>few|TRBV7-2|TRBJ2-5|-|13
TGTGCCAGCAGCTTTGGGACTGAAGAGACCCAGTACTTC
CASSFGTEETQYF